This T cell receptor beta chain comes out of a study of blood T cell repertoires in COVID-19. Study at large: Italy, Spain and the United States were the sources of the convalescent and acute COVID-19 samples. The cDNA or gDNA used as material had been derived from T cells, B-cell-depleted T cells, or PBMCs.

Germline V CDR1 and CDR2: MDHEN, SYDVKM. CDR3 length equals 11 residues. V shed 8 bases and J shed 6 bases, with 10 bases lying between them. Under the authors' procedure: Counts of nucleated cells, estimated from reference gene primer amplification, were obtained. Method: immunoSEQ multiplex PCR; TCRdb's copy keeps in-frame clones and lacks some. From that table come the V and J calls and clone size; the DNA was used to work out D and trimming. The sample lists 150,000 to 200,000 clones, approximately 90% occurring once. The chain is built from TRBV28 and TRBJ2-5; D remains ambiguous. The receptor comes from a woman in her twenties or thirties with acute or convalescent COVID-19. Sequencing was carried out using peripheral blood. The CDR3 spells CASGRQQTQYF. CDR3 nucleotides: TGTGCCAGCGGCAGGCAACAGACCCAGTACTTC. Full variable domain (outside the CDR3, taken from reference TRBV28 and TRBJ2-5): DVKVTQSSRYLVKRTGEKVFLECVQDMDHENMFWYRQDPGLGLRLIYFSYDVKMKEKGDIPEGYSVSREKKERFSLILESASTNQTSMYLCASGRQQTQYFGPGTRLLVL.